The 8 T cell receptor beta chains below were found in one sample sequenced in a study of shared clonotypes between healthy human individuals (dated by TCRdb to between 2020 and 2021). The receptor library was made with the immunoSEQ multiplex PCR assay. TCRdb took this table from immuneACCESS and kept in-frame rearrangements with V and J called. Such tables lack part of the clones; where checked against another copy, unresolved V genes explain under half of the gap, and the rest is unexplained. Counted in this sample were 2 million to 2.5 million clones; over 90% of them appeared once. The leading ten clones occupy 0.39% of the sample. Sequencing input: naive CD4+ T cells from PBMCs. In light of the paper, this sample's cell subset or site label describes: CD45RA+ positively selected. These receptors came from a man younger than 30 in good health. Some clones in this sample may be carry-over from other donors' samples.

The chain is built from TRBV7-9 and TRBJ2-3; D not certain. V was clipped by 10 bases and J by 4 bases, with 12 bases between them. CDR1 is SEHNR, CDR2 FQNEAQ, per germline (reference sequence). This CDR3 contains 12 residues. CDR3 DNA: TGTGCCACCTCATCCGCCTCAGATACGCAGTATTTT. As protein: CATSSASDTQYF.

The chain combines TRBV7-3 with TRBJ1-2, with no clear D. The germline gives CDR1 SGHTA, CDR2 FQGTGA. This CDR3 region has 12 residues. The V gene lost 3 bases and the J gene lost 6 bases, with 8 bases spanning the gap. CDR3 amino acids: CASSLNRNGYTF. CDR3 nucleotide sequence: TGTGCCAGCAGCTTGAACAGAAATGGCTACACCTTC.

V and J are TRBV30 and TRBJ2-5, with TRBD2 matching 12 bases. Looked up from germline, CDR1 is GTSNPN and CDR2 is SVGIG (reference sequence). The CDR3 runs to 15 residues. Trimming removed 2 bases from V and 4 bases from J; junction bases left unmatched: 5. In DNA form, the CDR3 reads TGTGCCTGGAGTTGGACTAGCGGGGACCGAGAGACCCAGTACTTC. Its translation is CAWSWTSGDRETQYF.

The chain couples TRBV5-1 to TRBJ2-7; TRBD1 aligns across 7 bases. This CDR3 comprises 19 residues. Germline CDR1 SGHRS, CDR2 YFSETQ. After removal of 3 bases from V and 7 bases from J, the junction contained 25 bases not matched to a gene. The CDR3 region is CASSSTGTARGLMSWEQYF. CDR3 sequence (DNA): TGCGCCAGCAGCTCGACCGGGACGGCGAGGGGGCTGATGTCGTGGGAGCAGTACTTC.

The chain links TRBV21-1 to TRBJ2-7; the table gives TRBD1 as D, unverified against the DNA. TRBV21-1 is termed a pseudogene. The CDR3 is 15 amino acids. CDR3 nucleotide sequence: TGTGCCAGCAGCAATTCAGGACAGGGGGCCTACGAGCAGTACTTC. Amino acids: CASSNSGQGAYEQYF.

The chain carries TRBV9 and TRBJ2-7; D might be TRBD1 (6 bases). The CDR3 is 15 amino acids. With 4 bases removed from V and 3 bases from J, the gap between germline ends came to 17 bases. CDR1 is SGDLS and CDR2 is YYNGEE in the germline V gene. This CDR3 is CASSPDRNRNYEQYF. CDR3 nucleotide sequence: TGTGCCAGCAGCCCGGACAGAAATAGGAACTACGAGCAGTACTTC.

The rearrangement joins TRBV30 to TRBJ1-3; D not certain. With 2 bases removed from V and 10 bases from J, the gap between germline ends came to 9 bases. This CDR3 has 11 amino acids. Germline V gene data show CDR1 as GTSNPN and CDR2 as SVGIG (reference sequence). CDR3 nucleotide sequence: TGTGCCTGGAGTCTCCCCGGAACCATATATTTT. Translating it yields CAWSLPGTIYF.

V usage is TRBV4-1 and J usage is TRBJ2-1, with D uncertain. Trimming removed 4 bases from V and 3 bases from J, with 10 bases in between. There are 14 residues in the CDR3. Germline values: CDR1 MGHRA, CDR2 YSYEKL. As DNA, the CDR3 is TGCGCCAGCAGCCTAACCACTATCTACAATGAGCAGTTCTTC. Residues: CASSLTTIYNEQFF.